The next 5 T cell receptor beta chains were all read from a single sample in a study of T cell repertoires in cytomegalovirus infection. TCRdb called the reads again in MiXCR, with one record for every CDR3 protein. The top ten clones hold 15% to 25% of a sample with approximately 300,000 distinct CDR3 sequences, 25% to 30% of them seen once. These receptors have no identified antigens. The specimen comprised cultured PBMCs, sampled from culture after CMV antigen stimulation. These receptors originate from a human donor in good health (CMV status not recorded). Some clones in this sample may be carry-over from other donors' samples.

A remark on this clonotype: At one end the junction does not follow the germline gene, possibly because of a read error. The chain has TRBV9 and TRBJ2-7, with TRBD2 matching 9 bases. This CDR3 has 16 residues. Germline lookup yields CDR1 SGDLS and CDR2 YYNGEE. CDR3 sequence: CASSVVVAGDSHEQYF. CDR3 nucleotides: TGTGCCAGCAGCGTAGTGGTAGCGGGAGACTCCCACGAGCAGTACTTC.

The rearrangement uses TRBV2 and TRBJ2-7; no firm D call. CDR3 size: 15 residues. Trimming took off 2 bases at V and 3 bases at J, with 14 bases between the two ends. Germline loops: CDR1 SNHLY, CDR2 FYNNEI. CDR3 residues: CASSELAPKDYEQYF. For the CDR3, the DNA is TGTGCCAGCAGTGAATTGGCACCAAAGGACTACGAGCAGTACTTC.

The chain is built from TRBV7-8 and TRBJ2-3; the D is unclear. CDR3 length: 12 amino acids. The germline V gene has CDR1 SGHVS and CDR2 FQNEAQ. Between the trimmed V and J ends, which lost 6 bases and 4 bases, there was a span of 8 bases. The CDR3 nucleotides are TGTGCCAGCAGTCATATACCAGATACGCAGTATTTT. This codes for CASSHIPDTQYF.

In this sample, this clonotype turned up many times. The chain uses TRBV7-6 and TRBJ2-3; unclear D gene. The germline V gene has CDR1 SGHVS and CDR2 FNYEAQ. V lost 4 bases and J lost 6, with 11 bases in between. The CDR3 covers 13 residues. The CDR3 region has the DNA TGTGCCAGCAGCTCACCCCCCGGGGATACGCAGTATTTT. Its protein is CASSSPPGDTQYF.

This chain uses TRBV20-1 with TRBJ1-2, with TRBD1 matching 9 bases. The CDR3 is made up of 15 amino acids. Germline-derived CDR1 and CDR2 are DFQATT and SNEGSKA (reference sequence). V was pared by 5 bases and J by 6 bases, with 13 bases of the junction left unmatched. The CDR3 loop reads CSAPEYPGTGNGYTF. As DNA, the CDR3 is TGCAGTGCTCCAGAGTATCCCGGGACAGGGAATGGCTACACCTTC.